The entry below describes one TCR beta chain. Trimming left V 6 bases short and J 4 bases short, with 19 bases between. In germline, CDR1 is MNHNS, CDR2 SASEGT. This CDR3 has 15 residues. The sample comes from a study of shared clonotypes between healthy human individuals. Naive CD8 isolation took CD45RO-negative cells positively selected for CCR7 and excluded terminally differentiated effector memory CD45RA+ cells. Assay: immunoSEQ multiplex PCR; the TCRdb copy retains only in-frame clones and omits some. Of just over 2,000,000 clones in the sample, about 95% were seen once. The chain joins TRBV6-1 to TRBJ2-7, with D perhaps TRBD1 (6 bases). The sample taken for sequencing was naive CD8+ T cells sorted from blood. This TCR came from a man younger than 35 in good health. CDR3 DNA sequence: TGTGCCAGCAGGGCCCCTAGACAGGACACTTACGAGCAGTACTTC. Encoded protein: CASRAPRQDTYEQYF.